The rows below give T cell receptor beta chains drawn from one sample of a study of blood T cell repertoires in COVID-19. The repertoire was sequenced with immunoSEQ multiplex PCR; TCRdb's copy has only in-frame clones and lacks some. The data show tens of thousands of clones, around 86% seen once. Sequencing was done on a sample of peripheral blood. The receptors originated from a man aged 50 to 59 with active COVID-19. CDR3s include the opening cysteine and the closing phenylalanine or tryptophan. D genes are given only for firm matches. Some rows mark clone size as missing; the rest say once, few, many or name a class of expanded clone.

V	J	D	size	CDR3	DNA
TRBV2	TRBJ2-7	TRBD2	-	CASSTGTSGRVYEQYF	TGTGCCAGCAGTACCGGGACTAGCGGGAGAGTATACGAGCAGTACTTC
TRBV4-3	TRBJ2-2	TRBD1	-	CASSQDRGTGRTGELFF	TGCGCCAGCAGCCAAGATCGCGGGACAGGGAGAACCGGGGAGCTGTTTTTT
TRBV15	TRBJ1-2	TRBD1	-	CATSRDRGQGYYGYTF	TGTGCCACCAGCAGAGATCGAGGACAGGGTTACTATGGCTACACCTTC
TRBV9	TRBJ2-7	TRBD2	-	CASSAGLADSYEQYF	TGTGCCAGCAGCGCGGGACTAGCCGACTCCTACGAGCAGTACTTC
TRBV28	TRBJ2-7	-	-	CASSARVPYEQYF	TGTGCCAGCAGTGCCAGGGTCCCCTACGAGCAGTACTTC
TRBV29-1	TRBJ1-5	-	-	CSAEGEPGQPQHF	TGCAGCGCCGAGGGGGAACCAGGCCAGCCCCAGCATTTT
TRBV29-1	TRBJ2-7	TRBD2	-	CSVEDPGGSSYEQYF	TGCAGCGTTGAAGATCCGGGAGGGAGTTCCTACGAGCAGTACTTC
TRBV19	TRBJ2-4	-	-	CASRLSAGGQNIQYF	TGTGCCAGTAGACTTAGTGCGGGCGGACAAAACATTCAGTACTTC
TRBV10-3	TRBJ2-2	TRBD1	-	CAISASSGGHTGELFF	TGTGCCATCAGTGCGTCTTCAGGGGGCCACACCGGGGAGCTGTTTTTT
TRBV24-1	TRBJ1-2	TRBD1	once	CATSDPRGSVYGYTF	TGTGCCACCAGTGATCCCAGGGGGTCGGTCTATGGCTACACCTTC
TRBV7-3	TRBJ1-2	-	-	CASSPLPGGSGYGYTF	TGTGCCAGCAGCCCCCTCCCGGGTGGCTCTGGCTATGGCTACACCTTC
TRBV6-4	TRBJ2-7	TRBD2	-	CASSASGLGEEQYF	TGTGCCAGCAGTGCCTCGGGACTAGGAGAGGAGCAGTACTTC
TRBV10-3	TRBJ2-1	TRBD2	-	CAISGTSGSSYNEQFF	TGTGCCATCAGCGGGACTAGCGGGAGTTCCTACAATGAGCAGTTCTTC
TRBV3-1/TRBV3-2	TRBJ1-5	-	-	CASSHRGFQQPQHF	TGTGCCAGCAGCCATAGGGGGTTCCAACAGCCCCAGCATTTT
TRBV6-6	TRBJ1-1	-	-	CASTYTEAFF	TGTGCCAGCACCTACACTGAAGCTTTCTTT
TRBV29-1	TRBJ2-2	TRBD2	-	CSVRTSGSLNGELFF	TGCAGCGTTAGGACTAGCGGGAGTTTGAACGGGGAGCTGTTTTTT
TRBV4-1	TRBJ1-5	-	few	CASSRTGGNQPQHF	TGCGCCAGCAGCCGGACGGGGGGCAATCAGCCCCAGCATTTT
TRBV9	TRBJ2-2	-	few	CASSGVSGNTGELFF	TGTGCCAGCAGCGGGGTTAGCGGGAACACCGGGGAGCTGTTTTTT